These T cell receptor beta chains were read from a single sample in a study of T-cell reconstitution after alpha-beta-depleted transplantation in children. TCRdb independently ran MiXCR on the PCR reads; one entry per CDR3 protein. The sample consists of 500,000 or so distinct CDR3 sequences, 32% of them appearing once. This specimen was PBMCs from the stem cell graft donor, taken from the stem cell graft. These receptors originate from a human donor who donated a stem cell graft to a child with aplastic anemia. CDR3s include the opening cysteine and the closing phenylalanine or tryptophan. A D gene is named only where the DNA matches it firmly. Not all rows give a size; the values are once, few, many and, for expanded clones, a class.

once	.	TRBV4-3	TRBJ2-1	CASSPGWSSYNEQFF	TGCGCCAGCAGCCCCGGGTGGAGCTCCTACAATGAGCAGTTCTTC
few	.	TRBV20-1	TRBJ2-3	CSAARRGPDATDTQYF	TGCAGTGCGGCCCGGCGGGGCCCCGACGCTACAGATACGCAGTATTTT
.	.	TRBV7-6	TRBJ2-3	CASSLIGNTDTQYF	TGTGCCAGCAGCCTTATTGGGAACACAGATACGCAGTATTTT
few	TRBD2	TRBV15	TRBJ2-1	CATSSRGLAGVGSSYNEQFF	TGTGCCACCAGCAGCCGGGGACTAGCGGGAGTCGGAAGCTCCTACAATGAGCAGTTCTTC
.	.	TRBV19	TRBJ2-3	CASSISYRSDTQYF	TGTGCCAGTAGTATTTCCTACCGCTCCGATACGCAGTATTTT
.	.	TRBV12-3/TRBV12-4	TRBJ1-3	CASSLVGRGNTIYF	TGTGCCAGCAGCTTAGTAGGCAGAGGAAACACCATATATTTT
few	.	TRBV4-3	TRBJ1-2	CASSQDMRVGYGYTF	TGCGCCAGCAGCCAAGATATGAGGGTTGGGTATGGCTACACCTTC
.	.	TRBV11-2	TRBJ2-2	CASSSTGTQDASNTGELFF	TGTGCCAGCAGCTCGACCGGGACACAGGACGCCTCGAACACCGGGGAGCTGTTTTTT
.	.	TRBV4-1	TRBJ2-1	CASSQAGVSSYNEQFF	TGCGCCAGCAGCCAAGCGGGAGTAAGCTCCTACAATGAGCAGTTCTTC
.	TRBD2	TRBV7-7	TRBJ2-1	CASSLTSASYNEQFF	TGTGCCAGCAGTCTGACTAGCGCATCCTACAATGAGCAGTTCTTC
.	TRBD2	TRBV6-5	TRBJ2-5	CASSYSIAGVVETQYF	TGTGCCAGCAGTTACTCGATTGCGGGAGTCGTTGAGACCCAGTACTTC
once	.	TRBV7-6	TRBJ2-3	CASSLKGLTDTQYF	TGTGCCAGCAGCTTGAAGGGCCTCACAGATACGCAGTATTTT
few	.	TRBV6-6	TRBJ2-7	CASSRNDYEQYF	TGTGCCAGCAGCAGAAACGACTACGAGCAGTACTTC
few	TRBD2	TRBV29-1	TRBJ2-7	CSVTKGGGSEQYF	TGCAGCGTTACGAAGGGCGGGGGTTCCGAGCAGTACTTC
few	.	TRBV29-1	TRBJ2-5	CSVGGGSETQYF	TGCAGCGTTGGTGGGGGGTCCGAGACCCAGTACTTC
.	TRBD2	TRBV6-1	TRBJ2-3	CASNPRGLAVEGSGGTQYF	TGTGCCAGCAATCCTCGGGGACTAGCGGTAGAAGGCTCTGGGGGTACGCAGTATTTT
.	.	TRBV4-2	TRBJ2-5	CASSQNTEGETQYF	TGTGCCAGCAGCCAAAACACGGAAGGAGAGACCCAGTACTTC
few	.	TRBV6-2/TRBV6-3	TRBJ1-5	CASSLTGAGGNQPQHF	TGTGCCAGCAGTCTTACTGGGGCGGGGGGCAATCAGCCCCAGCATTTT
.	TRBD1	TRBV18	TRBJ2-7	CASSPDRASSYEQYF	TGTGCCAGCTCACCGGACAGGGCGAGCTCCTACGAGCAGTACTTC
.	.	TRBV29-1	TRBJ2-3	CSVFGVGGGGTDTQYF	TGCAGCGTTTTTGGCGTAGGGGGAGGGGGCACAGATACGCAGTATTTT
.	.	TRBV7-9	TRBJ1-2	CASSLAETYGYTF	TGTGCCAGCAGCTTAGCCGAGACATATGGCTACACCTTC
.	.	TRBV5-1	TRBJ1-6	CASSLDNSPLHF	TGCGCCAGCAGCTTGGATAATTCACCCCTCCACTTT
.	.	TRBV19	TRBJ1-5	CASRSFSGSNQPQHF	TGTGCCAGTAGGTCATTTTCCGGAAGCAATCAGCCCCAGCATTTT
few	.	TRBV30	TRBJ2-7	CAGGDSRYEQYF	TGTGCCGGGGGAGACAGCCGCTACGAGCAGTACTTC
few	.	TRBV6-2/TRBV6-3	TRBJ2-6	CASSYVSGANVLTF	TGTGCCAGCAGTTACGTCTCTGGGGCCAACGTCCTGACTTTC
few	.	TRBV12-3/TRBV12-4	TRBJ1-1	CASSLARDSGAFF	TGTGCCAGCAGTTTAGCCAGAGACAGTGGAGCTTTCTTT
.	.	TRBV19	TRBJ2-7	CASSNGEFYEQYF	TGTGCCAGTAGTAACGGGGAGTTCTACGAGCAGTACTTC
few	.	TRBV20-1	TRBJ1-5	CSARQGGRGNQPQHF	TGCAGTGCTAGGCAAGGGGGTCGTGGCAATCAGCCCCAGCATTTT